Listed below are T cell receptor beta chains from one sample, sequenced in a study of blood T cell repertoires in COVID-19. Sequenced by immunoSEQ multiplex PCR; TCRdb stores in-frame clones only, minus some. The sample records tens of thousands of clones, around 69% being singletons. Sequencing used peripheral blood. These TCRs come from a man in his sixties or seventies with active or convalescent COVID-19. The CDR3 runs from the conserved cysteine through the conserved F or W. D genes are given only for firm matches. A row's size may be missing; if present it is once, few, many or a size class.

.	TRBJ1-6	.	TRBV2	TGTGCCAGCACTTTTGGACAGCTCCTCTCCTATAATTCACCCCTCCACTTT	CASTFGQLLSYNSPLHF
.	TRBJ1-2	.	TRBV6-5	TGTGCCAGCACGGATACCGGCAGGCTGGGTGGCTACACCTTC	CASTDTGRLGGYTF
.	TRBJ2-3	.	TRBV2	TGTGCCAGCAGTGGAGACAGAACAGATACGCAGTATTTT	CASSGDRTDTQYF
once	TRBJ1-5	TRBD1	TRBV7-9	TGTGCCAGCAGCTTTTGGACAGGGGGTCGCGATCAGCCCCAGCATTTT	CASSFWTGGRDQPQHF
.	TRBJ2-4	.	TRBV6-5	TGTGCCAGCGAGATTACGCTAGCCAAAAACATTCAGTACTTC	CASEITLAKNIQYF
.	TRBJ2-5	.	TRBV5-1	TGCGCCAGCAGCTCAACAGGGATCATAGAGACCCAGTACTTC	CASSSTGIIETQYF
.	TRBJ2-7	.	TRBV30	TGTGCCTGGAGTGTAGTGGCGGGAAATTGGGAGCAGTACTTC	CAWSVVAGNWEQYF
few	TRBJ1-3	TRBD1	TRBV28	TGTGCCAGCAGAACGGGACAGCGTTTCTCTGGAAACACCATATATTTT	CASRTGQRFSGNTIYF
few	TRBJ1-6	.	TRBV12-3/TRBV12-4	TGTGCCAGCCGTGGGGAGGGGAGTCCACCCCTCCACTTT	CASRGEGSPPLHF
once	TRBJ2-1	.	TRBV2	TGTGCCAGCAGATCATACAATGAGCAGTTCTTC	CASRSYNEQFF
.	TRBJ1-1	.	TRBV6-1	TGTGCCAGCAGTGAATATTGGACTGTAGGTAGAGCTTTCTTT	CASSEYWTVGRAFF
.	TRBJ2-5	TRBD2	TRBV10-3	TGTGCCATCAGGGGGGGGGAGGAGACCCAGTACTTC	CAIRGGEETQYF
.	TRBJ2-7	.	TRBV7-9	TGTGCCAGCAGCCAACCACAGGGCGCCTCCCTTTACGAGCAGTACTTC	CASSQPQGASLYEQYF
.	TRBJ2-3	.	TRBV20-1	TGCAGTGCTAATATAGATACGCAGTATTTT	CSANIDTQYF
.	TRBJ1-3	.	TRBV6-6	TGTGCCAGCCAAAAGGGGGAGTTCTCTGGAAACACCATATATTTT	CASQKGEFSGNTIYF
.	TRBJ1-3	.	TRBV7-9	TGTGCCAGCAGCCTAGTCAGAACTGGGAGCTCTGGAAACACCATATATTTT	CASSLVRTGSSGNTIYF
.	TRBJ1-1	.	TRBV6-5	TGTGCCAGCAGTTACTCATCCCGGAACACTGAAGCTTTCTTT	CASSYSSRNTEAFF